The clone carrying this T cell receptor beta chain was picked up a small number of times. This record belongs to a study of patients and donors after allogeneic stem cell transplantation. TCRdb used MiXCR to reprocess the RT-PCR reads, holding one entry per CDR3 protein. The table lists fewer than 200,000 distinct CDR3 sequences, roughly 31% of them singletons, with about 3.3% in the top ten. CDR1 and CDR2 (germline): SGHDT, YYEEEE. Trimming pared 0 bases from V and 4 bases from J, leaving 7 bases between. The CDR3 spans 13 residues. Specimen: blood, either unsorted or a sorted T cell fraction (not recorded which). The rearrangement joins TRBV5-6 to TRBJ2-5; the D gene is possibly TRBD2 (5 bases). The receptor comes from a human donor who was either an allogeneic HSCT recipient or a stem cell or donor lymphocyte infusion donor (not recorded which). It is not recorded whose cells these are; they may come from a transplant donor. CDR3: CASSLDAGETQYF. In DNA form, the CDR3 reads TGTGCCAGCAGCTTGGATGCGGGAGAGACCCAGTACTTC.